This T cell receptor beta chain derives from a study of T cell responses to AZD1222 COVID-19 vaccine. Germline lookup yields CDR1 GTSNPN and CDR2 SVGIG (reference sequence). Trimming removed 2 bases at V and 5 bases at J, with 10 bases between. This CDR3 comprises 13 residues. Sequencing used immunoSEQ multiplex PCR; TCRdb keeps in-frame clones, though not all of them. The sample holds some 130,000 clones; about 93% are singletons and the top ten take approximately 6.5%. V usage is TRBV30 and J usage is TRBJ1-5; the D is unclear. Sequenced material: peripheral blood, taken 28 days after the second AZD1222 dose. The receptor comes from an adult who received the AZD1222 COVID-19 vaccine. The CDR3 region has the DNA TGTGCCTGGAGTAGGGAGGGCGATCAGCCCCAGCATTTT. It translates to CAWSREGDQPQHF.